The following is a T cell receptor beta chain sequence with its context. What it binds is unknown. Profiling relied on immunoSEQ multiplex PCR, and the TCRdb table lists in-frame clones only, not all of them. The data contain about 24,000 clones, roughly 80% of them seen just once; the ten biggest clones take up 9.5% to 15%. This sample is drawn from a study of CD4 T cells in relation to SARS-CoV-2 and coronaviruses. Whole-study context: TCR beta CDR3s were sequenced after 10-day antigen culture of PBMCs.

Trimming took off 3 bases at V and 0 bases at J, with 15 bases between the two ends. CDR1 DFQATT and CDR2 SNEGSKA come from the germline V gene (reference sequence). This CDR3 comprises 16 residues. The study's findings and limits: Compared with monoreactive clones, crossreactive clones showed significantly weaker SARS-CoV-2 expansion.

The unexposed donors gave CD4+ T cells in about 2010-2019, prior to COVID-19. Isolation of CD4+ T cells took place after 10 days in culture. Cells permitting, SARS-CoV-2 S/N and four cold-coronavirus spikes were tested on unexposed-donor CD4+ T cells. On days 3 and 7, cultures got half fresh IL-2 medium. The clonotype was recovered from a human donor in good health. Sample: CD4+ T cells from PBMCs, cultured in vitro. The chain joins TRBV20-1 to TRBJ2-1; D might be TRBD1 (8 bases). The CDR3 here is CSASSGGGGSYNEQFF. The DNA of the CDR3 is TGCAGTGCTAGTTCAGGGGGCGGGGGCTCCTACAATGAGCAGTTCTTC.